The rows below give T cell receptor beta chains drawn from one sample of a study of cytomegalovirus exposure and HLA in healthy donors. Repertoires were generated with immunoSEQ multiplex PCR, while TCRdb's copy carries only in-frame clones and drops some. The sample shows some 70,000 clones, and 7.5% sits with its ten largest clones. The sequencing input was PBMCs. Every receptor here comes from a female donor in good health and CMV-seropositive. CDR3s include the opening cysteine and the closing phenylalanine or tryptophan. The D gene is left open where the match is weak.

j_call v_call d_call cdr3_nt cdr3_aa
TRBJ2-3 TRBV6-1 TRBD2 TGTGCCAGCAGGGGTTGGAGCGGGAGTGCAGATACGCAGTATTTT CASRGWSGSADTQYF
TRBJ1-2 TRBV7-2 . TGTGCCAGCAGCTTAGATAGGAGCGGCTACACCTTC CASSLDRSGYTF
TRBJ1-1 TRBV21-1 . TGTGCCAGCAGCGCAAAGGAGGGTTTAAGAGCTGAAGCTTTCTTT CASSAKEGLRAEAFF
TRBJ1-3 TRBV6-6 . TGTGCCAGCAGTTGGGGCCAAAAAGACTCTGGAAACACCATATATTTT CASSWGQKDSGNTIYF
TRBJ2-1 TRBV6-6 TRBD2 TGTGCCAGCAGTTACCTCCCGACTAGCGGGAGACCCGAGCAGTTCTTC CASSYLPTSGRPEQFF
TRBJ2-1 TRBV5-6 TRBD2 TGTGCCAGCAGTCCGGGAGGGCCCGGTAATGAGCAGTTCTTC CASSPGGPGNEQFF
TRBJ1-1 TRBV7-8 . TGTGCCAGCAGCTTAATCGACATGAACACTGAAGCTTTCTTT CASSLIDMNTEAFF
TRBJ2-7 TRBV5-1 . TGCGCCAGCAGCCCCGTGGGGGGCTCCTACGAGCAGTACTTC CASSPVGGSYEQYF
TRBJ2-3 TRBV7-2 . TGTGCCAGCAGCTCGGGACTCACCACAGATACGCAGTATTTT CASSSGLTTDTQYF
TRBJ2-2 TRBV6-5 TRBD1 TGTGCCAGCAAGAAGGACAGGGTGAACACCGGGGAGCTGTTTTTT CASKKDRVNTGELFF
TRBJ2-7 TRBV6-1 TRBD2 TGTGCCAGCAGTGAAGCTGGTAGCGGGAGTTACGAGCAGTACTTC CASSEAGSGSYEQYF